This T cell receptor (beta chain) was obtained from a study of monozygotic twins with inflammatory bowel disease. On this clonotype: Its antigen is undetermined.

Findings and limits, study-wide: Distinct T cell subtypes could not be told apart. Twins with IBD had fewer clonotypes in common with others than healthy twins, particularly during disease activity.

Germline assignment: CDR1 KGHDR and CDR2 SFDVKD. The CDR3 length is 12 residues. TCRdb re-called the 5' RACE reads, yielding one record per CDR3 amino acid sequence without DNA. The sample table includes more than 350,000 distinct CDR3 sequences. The sample consisted of blood. This sequence was found in a human donor with ulcerative colitis or Crohn's disease, or a healthy co-twin of an affected twin (not recorded which). The chain carries TRBV24-1 and TRBJ1-2. This chain's CDR3 is CATSQGNYGYTF.